This note documents a single T cell receptor (beta chain) sequence. What it binds is unknown. The sample originates from a study of T cell responses to AZD1222 COVID-19 vaccine. Points from the study as a whole: Reports indicate that nearly half of spike-specific TCRs are directed at unmutated variant regions. Spike-specific TCR breadth and depth went up after people got two AZD1222 doses.

The data were produced by immunoSEQ multiplex PCR, yet TCRdb's version contains in-frame clones alone and is incomplete. The sample contains approximately 92,000 clones, around 86% of which appear only once. The specimen was peripheral blood, collected on day 0 of AZD1222 vaccination. This receptor was taken from an adult in good health.

Here the CDR3 reads CASSLGQGASGYTF. The CDR3 region has the DNA TGCGCCAGCAGCTTGGGACAGGGGGCCAGTGGCTACACCTTC. V is TRBV5-1 and J is TRBJ1-2, with 10 bases that match TRBD1. CDR3 length equals 14 residues. Germline CDR1 and CDR2: SGHRS and YFSETQ. Unmatched junction bases numbered 3, after V lost 0 bases and J lost 7 bases.